What follows are 3 T cell receptor beta chains derived from one specimen sequenced in a study of shared clonotypes between healthy human individuals. The protocol was immunoSEQ multiplex PCR, while the TCRdb copy is restricted to in-frame clones and leaves out a portion. The table shows over a million clones, with 78% occurring only once. Sequencing used memory CD4+ T cells from PBMCs. The sample's subset: CD45RA-negative fraction. The receptors come from a man aged 18 to 35 in good health. Some clones in this sample may be carry-over from other donors' samples.

This clone was picked up one time. This chain uses TRBV4-1 with TRBJ2-7; D is ambiguous. This CDR3 contains 16 residues. V dropped 4 bases and J dropped 0 bases, with 16 bases sitting between them. Germline V gene lookup returns CDR1 MGHRA and CDR2 YSYEKL. The CDR3 DNA sequence: TGCGCCAGCAGCCCACAAATGGGAAAGGGCTCCTACGAGCAGTACTTC. Its protein is CASSPQMGKGSYEQYF.

CDR3 in DNA: TGTGCCAGCAGTCACCGCAGGGGGACGTTGGATGGCTACACCTTC. Translating it yields CASSHRRGTLDGYTF. V gene TRBV28 combines with J gene TRBJ1-2, with 7 bases aligning to TRBD1. CDR3 size: 15 residues. Germline V gene sequence: CDR1 MDHEN, CDR2 SYDVKM. Trimming removed 5 bases from V and 6 bases from J; junction bases left unmatched: 12.

This clone was counted once. This chain links TRBV2 with TRBJ2-5; a possible D gene is TRBD1 (6 bases). This CDR3 is 15 amino acids long. The germline V and J ends were trimmed by 6 bases and 5 bases, with 19 bases remaining between them. Per germline, CDR1 SNHLY and CDR2 FYNNEI. For the CDR3, the DNA is TGTGCCAGCAGCCTTCCCCTGGCAGGGGCCGAGACCCAGTACTTC. This gives the protein CASSLPLAGAETQYF.